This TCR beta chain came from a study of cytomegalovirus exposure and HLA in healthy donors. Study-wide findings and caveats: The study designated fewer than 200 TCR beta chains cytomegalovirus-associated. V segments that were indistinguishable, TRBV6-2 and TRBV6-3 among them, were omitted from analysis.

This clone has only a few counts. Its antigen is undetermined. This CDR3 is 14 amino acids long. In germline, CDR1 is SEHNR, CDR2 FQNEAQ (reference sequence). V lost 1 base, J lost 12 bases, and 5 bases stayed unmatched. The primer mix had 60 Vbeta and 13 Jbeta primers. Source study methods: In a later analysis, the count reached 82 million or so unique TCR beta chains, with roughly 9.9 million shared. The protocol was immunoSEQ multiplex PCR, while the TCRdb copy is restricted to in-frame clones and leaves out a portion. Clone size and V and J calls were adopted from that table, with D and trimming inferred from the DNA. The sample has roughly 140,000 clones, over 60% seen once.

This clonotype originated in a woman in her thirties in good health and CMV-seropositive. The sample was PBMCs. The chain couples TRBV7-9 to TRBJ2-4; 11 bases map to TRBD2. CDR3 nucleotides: TGTGCCAGCAGCTTAGTTGGGGGACTAGCGGATCAGTACTTC. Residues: CASSLVGGLADQYF. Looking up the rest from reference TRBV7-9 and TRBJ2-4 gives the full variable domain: DTGVSQNPRHKITKRGQNVTFRCDPISEHNRLYWYRQTLGQGPEFLTYFQNEAQLEKSRLLSDRFSAERPKGSFSTLEIQRTEQGDSAMYLCASSLVGGLADQYFGAGTRLSVL.